Below, 10 T cell receptor beta chains from the same sample are listed, as sequenced in a study of blood T cell repertoires in COVID-19. Assay used: immunoSEQ multiplex PCR; TCRdb lists only in-frame clones, some missing. The table shows around 300,000 clones, with around 86% occurring only once. Sequencing was carried out using peripheral blood. These receptor sequences come from a woman between 35 and 50 years old who had recovered from COVID-19.

V and J are TRBV7-2 and TRBJ2-1; 14 bases are shared with TRBD2. J lost 13 bases, V lost 5 bases, and 7 bases had no gene match. Germline-derived CDR1 and CDR2 are SGHTA and FQGNSA. The CDR3 spans 14 residues. The chain's CDR3 is CASSPGTSGSPQFF. The CDR3 bases are TGTGCCAGCAGCCCCGGGACTAGCGGGAGCCCTCAGTTCTTC.

This chain links TRBV30 with TRBJ2-1; 13 bases align to TRBD2. After removal of 5 bases from V and 0 bases from J, the junction contained 10 bases not matched to a gene. The CDR3 runs 18 residues. Looked up from germline, CDR1 is GTSNPN and CDR2 is SVGIG (reference sequence). CDR3 coding DNA: TGTGCCTGGGGTCTCATTCGGACTAGCGGGAGCTCCTACAATGAGCAGTTCTTC. Translating it yields CAWGLIRTSGSSYNEQFF. The full variable domain, with the rest looked up from reference TRBV30 and TRBJ2-1, is SQTIHQWPATLVQPVGSPLSLECTVEGTSNPNLYWYRQAAGRGLQLLFYSVGIGQISSEVPQNLSASRPQDRQFILSSKKLLLSDSGFYLCAWGLIRTSGSSYNEQFFGPGTRLTVL.

The rearrangement joins TRBV7-9 to TRBJ1-4; the D gene is possibly TRBD1 (5 bases). The CDR3 has 15 residues. Per the germline V gene, CDR1 is SEHNR and CDR2 is FQNEAQ (reference sequence). V lost 5 bases, J lost 0 bases, and 10 bases lay in between. The CDR3 region is CASSPGGATNEKLFF. CDR3 DNA: TGTGCCAGCAGCCCGGGGGGAGCAACTAATGAAAAACTGTTTTTT.

This clone appeared a single time. This chain connects TRBV3-1 (or the pseudogene TRBV3-2) to TRBJ2-7, with unresolved D. Deletions cut 2 bases from V and 5 bases from J, with 7 bases between. This CDR3 is 12 amino acids long. The germline gives CDR1 LGHDT, CDR2 YNNKEL (reference sequence). CDR3 nucleotides: TGTGCCAGCAGCCAATCTGACAACGAGCAGTACTTC. It specifies CASSQSDNEQYF.

In its sample, this clone was seen once. This sequence joins TRBV10-1 and TRBJ2-5, with 8 bases lining up with TRBD2. Germline CDR1 WNHNN, CDR2 SYGVQD (reference sequence). V was pared by 5 bases and J by 5 bases, with 4 bases of the junction left unmatched. This CDR3 has 13 amino acids. The chain's CDR3 is CASSSGSGETQYF. CDR3 bases: TGCGCCAGCAGTAGCGGGAGCGGGGAGACCCAGTACTTC.

V usage is TRBV5-1 and J usage is TRBJ2-1; 13 bases match TRBD2. Germline assignment: CDR1 SGHRS and CDR2 YFSETQ. CDR3 size: 17 residues. Trimming at V came to 0 bases and at J to 5 bases, leaving 5 bases not matched to a gene. CDR3 in DNA: TGCGCCAGCAGCTTGGAGACTAGCGGGAGGACCCACAATGAGCAGTTCTTC. Protein sequence: CASSLETSGRTHNEQFF.

The genes are TRBV11-2 and TRBJ1-2; D might be TRBD1 (5 bases). Germline loops: CDR1 SGHAT, CDR2 FQNNGV. This CDR3 has 13 residues. V was clipped by 5 bases and J by 6 bases, with 13 bases between them. The CDR3 here is CASSPVGGNGYTF. In DNA, the CDR3 is TGTGCCAGCAGCCCGGTGGGGGGGAATGGCTACACCTTC. The entire variable domain, with the rest obtained from reference TRBV11-2 and TRBJ1-2, is as follows: EAGVAQSPRYKIIEKRQSVAFWCNPISGHATLYWYQQILGQGPKLLIQFQNNGVVDDSQLPKDRFSAERLKGVDSTLKIQPAKLEDSAVYLCASSPVGGNGYTFGSGTRLTVV.

CDR3 in DNA: TGTGCCAGCAGCAAAAGGAACAGGGGTTTTCAATATAATTCACCCCTCCACTTT. It encodes CASSKRNRGFQYNSPLHF. The chain joins TRBV21-1 to TRBJ1-6; the table's TRBD1 call for D was not verified on the DNA. TRBV21-1 represents a pseudogene. This CDR3 contains 18 residues.

The chain couples TRBV2 to TRBJ2-6; D is ambiguous. The V end lost 1 base, the J end lost 1 base, and 11 bases lay between the germline ends. Germline V gene sequence: CDR1 SNHLY, CDR2 FYNNEI. The CDR3 spans 17 residues. CDR3 protein: CASSEDSRLSGANVLTF. Written as DNA, the CDR3 is TGTGCCAGCAGTGAAGATAGTAGACTTTCTGGGGCCAACGTCCTGACTTTC.

The chain uses TRBV20-1 and TRBJ2-7, with a tentative D call TRBD2 (5 bases). In germline, CDR1 is DFQATT, CDR2 SNEGSKA (reference sequence). The CDR3 loop spans 11 amino acids. Trimming removed 6 bases from V and 7 bases from J, with 13 bases in between. The CDR3 DNA sequence: TGCAGTGCCTCCGGGAAGAGGGAGCAGTACTTC. This gives the protein CSASGKREQYF.